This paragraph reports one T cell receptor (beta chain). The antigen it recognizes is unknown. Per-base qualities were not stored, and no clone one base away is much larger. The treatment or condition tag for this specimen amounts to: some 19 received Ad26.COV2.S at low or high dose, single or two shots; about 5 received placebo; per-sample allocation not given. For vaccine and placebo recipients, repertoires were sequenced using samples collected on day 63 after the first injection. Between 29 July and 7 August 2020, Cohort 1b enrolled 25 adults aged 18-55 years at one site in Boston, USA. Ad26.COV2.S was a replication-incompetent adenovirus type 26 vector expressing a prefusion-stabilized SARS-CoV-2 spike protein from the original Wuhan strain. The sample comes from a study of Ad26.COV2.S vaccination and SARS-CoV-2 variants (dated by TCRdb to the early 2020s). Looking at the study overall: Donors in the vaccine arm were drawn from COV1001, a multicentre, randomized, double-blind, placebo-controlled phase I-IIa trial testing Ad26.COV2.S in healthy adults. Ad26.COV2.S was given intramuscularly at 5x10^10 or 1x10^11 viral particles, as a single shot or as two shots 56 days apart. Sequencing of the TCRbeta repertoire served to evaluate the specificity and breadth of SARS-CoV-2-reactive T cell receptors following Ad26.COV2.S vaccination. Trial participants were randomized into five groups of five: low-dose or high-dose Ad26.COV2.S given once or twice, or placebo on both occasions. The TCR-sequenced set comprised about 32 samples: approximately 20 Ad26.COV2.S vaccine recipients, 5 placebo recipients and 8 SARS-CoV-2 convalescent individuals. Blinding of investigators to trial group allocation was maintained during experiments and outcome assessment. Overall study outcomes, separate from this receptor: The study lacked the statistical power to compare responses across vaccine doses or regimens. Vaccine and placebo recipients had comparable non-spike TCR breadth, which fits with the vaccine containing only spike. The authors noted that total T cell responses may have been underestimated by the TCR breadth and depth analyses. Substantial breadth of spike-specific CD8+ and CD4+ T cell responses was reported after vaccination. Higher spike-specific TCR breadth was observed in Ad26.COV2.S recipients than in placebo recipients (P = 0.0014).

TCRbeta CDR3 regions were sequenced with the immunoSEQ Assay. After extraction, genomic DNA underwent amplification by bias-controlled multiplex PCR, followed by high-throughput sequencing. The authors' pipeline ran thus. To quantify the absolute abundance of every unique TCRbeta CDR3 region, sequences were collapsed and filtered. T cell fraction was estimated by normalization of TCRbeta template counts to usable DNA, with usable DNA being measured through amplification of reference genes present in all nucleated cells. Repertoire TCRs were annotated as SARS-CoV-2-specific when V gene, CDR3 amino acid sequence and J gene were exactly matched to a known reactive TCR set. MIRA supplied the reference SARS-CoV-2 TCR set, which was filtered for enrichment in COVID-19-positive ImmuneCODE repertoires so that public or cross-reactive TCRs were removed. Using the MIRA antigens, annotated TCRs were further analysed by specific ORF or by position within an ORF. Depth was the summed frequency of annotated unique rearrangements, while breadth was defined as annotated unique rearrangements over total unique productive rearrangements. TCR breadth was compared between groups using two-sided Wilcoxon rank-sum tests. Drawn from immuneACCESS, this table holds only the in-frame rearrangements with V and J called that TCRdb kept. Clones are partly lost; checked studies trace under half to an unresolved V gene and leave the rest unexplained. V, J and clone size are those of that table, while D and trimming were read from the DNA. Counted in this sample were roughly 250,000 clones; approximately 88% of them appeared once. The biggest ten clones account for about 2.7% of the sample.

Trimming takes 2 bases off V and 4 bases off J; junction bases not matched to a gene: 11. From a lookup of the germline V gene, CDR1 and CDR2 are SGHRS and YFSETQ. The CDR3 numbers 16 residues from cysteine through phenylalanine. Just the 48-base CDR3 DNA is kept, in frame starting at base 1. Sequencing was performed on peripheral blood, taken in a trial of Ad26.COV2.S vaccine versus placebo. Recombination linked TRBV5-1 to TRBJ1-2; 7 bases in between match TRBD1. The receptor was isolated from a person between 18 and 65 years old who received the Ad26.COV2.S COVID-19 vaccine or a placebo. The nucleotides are TGCGCCAGCAGCTTAGGGGGACAGCAAGCTGTCTATGGCTACACCTTC. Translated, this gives CASSLGGQQAVYGYTF.